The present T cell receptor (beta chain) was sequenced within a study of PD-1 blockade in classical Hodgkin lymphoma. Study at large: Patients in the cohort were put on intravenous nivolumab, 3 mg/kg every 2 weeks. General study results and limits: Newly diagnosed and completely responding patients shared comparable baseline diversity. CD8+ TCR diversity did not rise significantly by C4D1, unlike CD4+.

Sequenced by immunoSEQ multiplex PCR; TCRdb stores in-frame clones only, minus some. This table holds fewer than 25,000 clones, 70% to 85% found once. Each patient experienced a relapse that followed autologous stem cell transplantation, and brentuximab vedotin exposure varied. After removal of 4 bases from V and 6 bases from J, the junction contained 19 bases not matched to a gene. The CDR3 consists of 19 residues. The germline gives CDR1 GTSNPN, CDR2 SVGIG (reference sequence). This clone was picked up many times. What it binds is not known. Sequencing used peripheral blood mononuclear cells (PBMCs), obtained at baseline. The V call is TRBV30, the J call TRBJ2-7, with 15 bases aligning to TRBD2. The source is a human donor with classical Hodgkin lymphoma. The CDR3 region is CAWTSAPGTSGGSLFEQYF. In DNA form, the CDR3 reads TGTGCCTGGACCTCGGCCCCCGGGACTAGCGGGGGGTCACTATTCGAGCAGTACTTC.